This TCR beta chain was sequenced in a study of CD8+CD57+ T cells in acquired aplastic anemia. Overall study context: Average DNA yield from sorted CD4+ and CD8+ cells was about 2.9 ug.

The length of the CDR3 is 18 residues. Germline V gene lookup returns CDR1 ENHRY and CDR2 SYGVKD. Germline trimming cut 7 bases from V and 0 bases from J; bases unmatched to any gene: 17. Genomic DNA acted as the template from which TCR beta VDJ combination and CDR3 sequence profiling were carried out. Using its own MiXCR run on the reads, TCRdb lists one record per CDR3 protein. This table has a few hundred thousand distinct CDR3 sequences, 25% to 40% appearing once. In patients chosen for sequencing, flow cytometry had shown CD8+CD57+ cell expansion. Severe acquired aplastic anemia was the diagnosis recorded for all patients.

The chain couples TRBV10-3 to TRBJ1-2; 7 bases match TRBD1. The origin of this receptor is a human donor with aplastic anemia. The sequenced sample consisted of sorted CD4+, CD8+, or CD8+CD57+ T cells (not recorded which) from PBMCs. CDR3 sequence: CAIIGSPGQPRSNYGYTF. The CDR3 DNA reads as TGTGCCATCATCGGTTCCCCGGGACAGCCGCGTTCTAACTATGGCTACACCTTC.